This TCR beta chain is drawn from a study of T cell responses to AZD1222 COVID-19 vaccine. The study's findings and limits: At baseline, just 6 or 7 AZD1222 recipients tested seropositive. Females made up more of the donors, who were largely white British, and clonal diversity may have come out too low. Regions 160-218 and 743-854 held dominance among vaccine-associated CD4 TCRs, which spanned spike.

As concerns this clone: Its matching antigen is unknown.

The analysis combined second doses at about 4 or about 12 weeks. Per the germline V gene, CDR1 is MNHEY and CDR2 is SMNVEV (reference sequence). This CDR3 has 14 residues. The J segment lost 0 bases and the V segment lost 5 bases, leaving 2 bases of the junction unmatched. Libraries were prepared by immunoSEQ multiplex PCR; TCRdb keeps only in-frame clonotypes and omits some of them. The sample includes 95,000 to 100,000 clones, approximately 84% of them seen just once. The clonotype comes from an adult who received the AZD1222 COVID-19 vaccine. The sequenced sample was peripheral blood, obtained 28 days after the second AZD1222 dose. The V gene is TRBV27, the J gene TRBJ1-1; 8 bases line up with TRBD1. Here the CDR3 DNA reads TGTGCCAGCAGTGGCAGGGGGCTGAACACTGAAGCTTTCTTT. Protein sequence: CASSGRGLNTEAFF.